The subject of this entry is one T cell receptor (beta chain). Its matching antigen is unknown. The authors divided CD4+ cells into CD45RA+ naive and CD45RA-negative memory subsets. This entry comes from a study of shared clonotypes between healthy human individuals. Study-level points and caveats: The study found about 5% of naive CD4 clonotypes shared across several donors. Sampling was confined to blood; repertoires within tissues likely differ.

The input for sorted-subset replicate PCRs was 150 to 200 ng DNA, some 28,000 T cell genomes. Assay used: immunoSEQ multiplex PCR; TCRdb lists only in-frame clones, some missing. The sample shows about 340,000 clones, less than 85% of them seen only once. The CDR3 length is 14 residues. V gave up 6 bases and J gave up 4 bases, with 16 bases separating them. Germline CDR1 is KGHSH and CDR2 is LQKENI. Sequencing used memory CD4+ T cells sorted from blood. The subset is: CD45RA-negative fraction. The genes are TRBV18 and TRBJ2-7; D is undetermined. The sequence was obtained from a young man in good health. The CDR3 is CASSPKSLTYEQYF. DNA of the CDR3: TGTGCCAGCTCCCCAAAATCGCTAACGTACGAGCAGTACTTC.